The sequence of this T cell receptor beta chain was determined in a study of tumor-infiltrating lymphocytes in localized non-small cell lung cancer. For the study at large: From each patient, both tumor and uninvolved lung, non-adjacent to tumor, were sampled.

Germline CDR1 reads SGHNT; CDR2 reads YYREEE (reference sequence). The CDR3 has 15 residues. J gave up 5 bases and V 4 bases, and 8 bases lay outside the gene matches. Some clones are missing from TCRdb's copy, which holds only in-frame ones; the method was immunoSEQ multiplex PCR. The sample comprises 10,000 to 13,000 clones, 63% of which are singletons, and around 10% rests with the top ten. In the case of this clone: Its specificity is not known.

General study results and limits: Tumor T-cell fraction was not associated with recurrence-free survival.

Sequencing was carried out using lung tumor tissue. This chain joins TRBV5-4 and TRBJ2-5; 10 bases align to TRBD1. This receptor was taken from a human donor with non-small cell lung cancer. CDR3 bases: TGTGCCAGCAGCCCGGGTCGGACAGGGGGTGAGACCCAGTACTTC. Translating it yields CASSPGRTGGETQYF.